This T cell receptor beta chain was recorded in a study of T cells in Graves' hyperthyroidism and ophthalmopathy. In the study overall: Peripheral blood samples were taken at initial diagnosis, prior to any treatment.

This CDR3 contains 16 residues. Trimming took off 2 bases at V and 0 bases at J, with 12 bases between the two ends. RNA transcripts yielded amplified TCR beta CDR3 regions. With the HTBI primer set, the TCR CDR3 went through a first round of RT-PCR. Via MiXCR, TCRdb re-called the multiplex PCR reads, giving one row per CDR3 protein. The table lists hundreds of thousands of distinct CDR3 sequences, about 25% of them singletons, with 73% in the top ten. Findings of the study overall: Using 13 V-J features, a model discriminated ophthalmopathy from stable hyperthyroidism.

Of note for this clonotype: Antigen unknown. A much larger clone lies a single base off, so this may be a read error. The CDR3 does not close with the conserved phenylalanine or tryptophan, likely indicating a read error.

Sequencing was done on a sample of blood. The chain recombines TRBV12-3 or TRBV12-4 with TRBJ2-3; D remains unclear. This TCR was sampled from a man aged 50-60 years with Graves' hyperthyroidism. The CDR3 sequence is CASSLWSSLSTDTQYS. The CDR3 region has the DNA TGTGCCAGCAGTTTATGGTCGTCGCTTAGCACAGATACGCAGTATTCT.